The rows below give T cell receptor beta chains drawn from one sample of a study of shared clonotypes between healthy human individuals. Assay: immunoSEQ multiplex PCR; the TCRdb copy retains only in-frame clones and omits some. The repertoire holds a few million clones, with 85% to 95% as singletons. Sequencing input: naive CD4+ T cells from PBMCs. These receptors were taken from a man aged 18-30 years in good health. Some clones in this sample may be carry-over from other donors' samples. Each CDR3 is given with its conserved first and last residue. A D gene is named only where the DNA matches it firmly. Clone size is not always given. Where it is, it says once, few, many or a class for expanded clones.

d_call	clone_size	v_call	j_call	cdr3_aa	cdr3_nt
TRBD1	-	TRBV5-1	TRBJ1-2	CASTASRDSNLANYGYTF	TGCGCCAGCACAGCTTCTCGGGACAGCAATTTAGCTAACTATGGCTACACCTTC
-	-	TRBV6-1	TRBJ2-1	CASSERGMGYNEQFF	TGTGCCAGCAGTGAACGGGGGATGGGGTACAATGAGCAGTTCTTC
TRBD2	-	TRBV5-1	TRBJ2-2	CASSLAGSGRQTGELFF	TGCGCCAGCAGCTTGGCCGGCAGCGGGAGGCAGACCGGGGAGCTGTTTTTT
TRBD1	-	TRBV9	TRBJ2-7	CASSGRTGGAEQYF	TGTGCCAGCAGCGGCAGGACAGGGGGCGCCGAGCAGTACTTC
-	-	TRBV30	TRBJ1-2	CAWSVQLGGGYTF	TGTGCCTGGAGTGTACAGTTAGGAGGGGGCTACACCTTC
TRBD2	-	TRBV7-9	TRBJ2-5	CASSLVSGRTIRTQYF	TGTGCCAGCAGCTTGGTTAGCGGGAGGACTATTAGGACCCAGTACTTC
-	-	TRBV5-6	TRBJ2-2	CASSPVGIPGELFF	TGTGCCAGCAGCCCGGTGGGGATTCCCGGGGAGCTGTTTTTT
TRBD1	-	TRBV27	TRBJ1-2	CASSFPGGAGGYTF	TGTGCCAGCAGTTTTCCAGGGGGGGCTGGGGGCTACACCTTC
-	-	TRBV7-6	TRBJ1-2	CASSLAMGSEGYGYTF	TGTGCCAGCAGCTTAGCCATGGGCAGTGAAGGCTATGGCTACACCTTC
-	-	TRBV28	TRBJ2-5	CASSWPGETQYF	TGTGCCAGCAGTTGGCCGGGAGAGACCCAGTACTTC
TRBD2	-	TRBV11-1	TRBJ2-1	CASSATSGRLNEQFF	TGTGCCAGCAGCGCAACTAGCGGGAGGCTTAATGAGCAGTTCTTC
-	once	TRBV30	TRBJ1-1	CAWNKQVNTEAFF	TGTGCCTGGAATAAACAGGTGAACACTGAAGCTTTCTTT
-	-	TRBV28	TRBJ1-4	CASNEQENEKLFF	TGTGCCAGCAACGAACAGGAGAATGAAAAACTGTTTTTT
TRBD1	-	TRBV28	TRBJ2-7	CASTVGQGYEQYF	TGTGCCAGCACCGTCGGACAGGGCTACGAGCAGTACTTC
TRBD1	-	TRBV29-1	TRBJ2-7	CSVLHRGVEQYF	TGCAGCGTTCTCCACAGGGGGGTCGAGCAGTACTTC
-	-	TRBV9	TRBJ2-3	CASSVVSGADTQYF	TGTGCCAGCAGCGTAGTTAGCGGCGCAGATACGCAGTATTTT
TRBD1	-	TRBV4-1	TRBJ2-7	CASSQPGQGGYEQYF	TGCGCCAGCAGCCAACCGGGACAGGGCGGCTACGAGCAGTACTTC
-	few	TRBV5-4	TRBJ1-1	CASSLVEDTEAFF	TGTGCCAGCAGCTTGGTTGAGGACACTGAAGCTTTCTTT
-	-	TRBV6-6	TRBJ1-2	CASNREQGVNYGYTF	TGTGCCAGCAACCGAGAACAGGGAGTTAACTATGGCTACACCTTC
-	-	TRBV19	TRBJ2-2	CASSAEGRHRELFF	TGTGCCAGTAGTGCTGAGGGGCGGCACCGGGAGCTGTTTTTT
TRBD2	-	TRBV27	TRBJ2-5	CASSLAGWGGTQYF	TGTGCCAGCAGTTTAGCCGGGTGGGGGGGGACCCAGTACTTC
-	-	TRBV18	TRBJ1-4	CASSPTFSEKLFF	TGTGCCAGCTCACCGACCTTTAGTGAAAAACTGTTTTTT
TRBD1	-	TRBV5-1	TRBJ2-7	CASSRPGQTYEQYF	TGCGCCAGCAGCCGCCCGGGACAGACCTACGAGCAGTACTTC
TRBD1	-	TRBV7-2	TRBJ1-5	CASSFDGTGGSRQPQHF	TGTGCCAGCAGCTTTGATGGAACAGGGGGGTCGCGTCAGCCCCAGCATTTT
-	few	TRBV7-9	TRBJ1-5	CASSLESGAQHF	TGTGCCAGCAGCTTAGAGTCCGGGGCACAGCATTTT
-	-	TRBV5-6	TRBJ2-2	CASSFRGVRAGELFF	TGTGCCAGCAGCTTCCGAGGGGTACGAGCCGGGGAGCTGTTTTTT
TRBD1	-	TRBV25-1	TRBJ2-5	CASRTGGQETQYF	TGTGCCAGCAGGACAGGGGGCCAAGAGACCCAGTACTTC
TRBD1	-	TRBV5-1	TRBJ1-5	CASSAGTGNQPQHF	TGCGCCAGCAGCGCTGGGACAGGCAATCAGCCCCAGCATTTT
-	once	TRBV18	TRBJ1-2	CASSPQFPPLDYGYTF	TGTGCCAGCTCACCACAATTCCCCCCCCTCGACTATGGCTACACCTTC
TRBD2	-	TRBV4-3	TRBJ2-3	CASSQVSLADTDTQYF	TGCGCCAGCAGCCAGGTTAGCCTAGCGGACACAGATACGCAGTATTTT
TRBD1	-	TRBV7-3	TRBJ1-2	CASSPDRAAYGYTF	TGTGCCAGCAGTCCGGACAGGGCTGCCTATGGCTACACCTTC
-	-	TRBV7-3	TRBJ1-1	CASSLTGLQGRRTEAFF	TGTGCCAGCAGCTTAACGGGACTACAAGGTCGGAGGACTGAAGCTTTCTTT
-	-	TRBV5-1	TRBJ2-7	CASSLLGLSTYEQYF	TGCGCCAGCAGCTTACTGGGACTCTCCACCTACGAGCAGTACTTC
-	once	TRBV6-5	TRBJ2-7	CASSLRGTYEQYF	TGTGCCAGCAGCCTCAGGGGAACCTACGAGCAGTACTTC
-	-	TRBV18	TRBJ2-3	CASSPGRTSGTDTQYF	TGTGCCAGCTCACCAGGACGGACTTCGGGCACAGATACGCAGTATTTT
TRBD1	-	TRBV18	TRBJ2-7	CASSPGQGLVYEQYF	TGTGCCAGCTCTCCCGGACAGGGGTTGGTATACGAGCAGTACTTC
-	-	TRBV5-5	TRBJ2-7	CASSLQQGPNEQYF	TGTGCCAGCAGCTTGCAGCAGGGCCCGAACGAGCAGTACTTC
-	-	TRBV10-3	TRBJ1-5	CAVRTSSNQPQHF	TGTGCCGTCAGAACGTCAAGCAATCAGCCCCAGCATTTT
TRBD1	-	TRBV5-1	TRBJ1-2	CASSQGASYGYTF	TGCGCCAGCAGTCAGGGGGCTAGCTATGGCTACACCTTC
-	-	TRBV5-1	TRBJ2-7	CASSLGQSPHEQYF	TGCGCCAGCAGCCTTGGACAGTCACCCCACGAGCAGTACTTC
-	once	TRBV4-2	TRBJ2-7	CASSQGEGTRDSYEQYF	TGTGCCAGCAGCCAAGGAGAAGGGACCCGGGATTCCTACGAGCAGTACTTC
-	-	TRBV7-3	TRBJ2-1	CASSLLTGGNHEQFF	TGTGCCAGCAGCTTATTAACCGGGGGCAACCATGAGCAGTTCTTC
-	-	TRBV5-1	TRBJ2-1	CASIGLSKTNEQFF	TGCGCCAGCATCGGGCTTAGCAAGACCAATGAGCAGTTCTTC
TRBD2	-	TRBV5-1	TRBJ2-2	CASSLVQAGAGELFF	TGCGCCAGCAGCTTGGTACAGGCGGGGGCCGGGGAGCTGTTTTTT
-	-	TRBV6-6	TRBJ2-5	CASSKSRETQYF	TGTGCCAGCAGTAAGAGTAGGGAGACCCAGTACTTC
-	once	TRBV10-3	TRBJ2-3	CAISGGKVDTQYF	TGTGCCATCAGTGGGGGTAAGGTAGATACGCAGTATTTT
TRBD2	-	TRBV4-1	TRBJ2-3	CASSQGLAGRVDTQYF	TGCGCCAGCAGCCAAGGGTTAGCGGGTAGGGTAGATACGCAGTATTTT
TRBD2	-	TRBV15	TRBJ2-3	CATSRVLRTSGRSDTQYF	TGTGCCACCAGCAGAGTTCTCCGGACTAGCGGGAGATCCGATACGCAGTATTTT
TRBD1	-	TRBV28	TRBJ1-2	CASSRDSRINGYGYTF	TGTGCCAGCAGTCGGGACAGTCGAATAAACGGCTATGGCTACACCTTC
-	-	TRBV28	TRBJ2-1	CASSSPRFF	TGTGCCAGCAGTTCCCCCCGGTTCTTC
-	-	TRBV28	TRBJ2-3	CASSFSGSSTDTQYF	TGTGCCAGCAGTTTTAGCGGCTCTAGCACAGATACGCAGTATTTT
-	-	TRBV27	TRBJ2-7	CASSFFRGAERYEQYF	TGTGCCAGCAGTTTCTTCCGCGGAGCCGAGCGGTACGAGCAGTACTTC
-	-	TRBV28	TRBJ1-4	CASSPVGEKLFF	TGTGCCAGCAGCCCGGTTGGTGAAAAACTGTTTTTT
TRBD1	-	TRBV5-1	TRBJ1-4	CASSSTRGSEKLFF	TGCGCCAGCAGCTCAACCAGGGGGTCTGAAAAACTGTTTTTT
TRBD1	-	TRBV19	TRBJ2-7	CASSISRQGAIYEQYF	TGTGCCAGTAGTATCTCCCGACAGGGGGCAATCTACGAGCAGTACTTC
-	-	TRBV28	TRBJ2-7	CASSFGSYEQYF	TGTGCCAGCAGTTTCGGGAGCTACGAGCAGTACTTC